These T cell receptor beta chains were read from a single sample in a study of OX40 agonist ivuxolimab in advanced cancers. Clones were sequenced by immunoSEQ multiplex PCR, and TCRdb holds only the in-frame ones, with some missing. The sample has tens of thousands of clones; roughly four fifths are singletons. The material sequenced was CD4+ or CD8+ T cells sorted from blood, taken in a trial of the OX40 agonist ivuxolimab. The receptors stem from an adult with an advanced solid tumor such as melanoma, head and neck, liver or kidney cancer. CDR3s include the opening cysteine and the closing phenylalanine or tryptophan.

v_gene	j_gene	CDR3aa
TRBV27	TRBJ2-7	CASKLRTAAYEQYF
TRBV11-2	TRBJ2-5	CASSSVGGGLAAQYF
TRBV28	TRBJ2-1	CASSGRDRRAYEQFF
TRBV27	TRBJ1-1	CASSRQGLYTEAFF
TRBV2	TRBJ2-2	CASRAVAGTAGELFF
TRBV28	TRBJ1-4	CASRLAGIPLFF
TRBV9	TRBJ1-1	CASSVGQDTEAFF
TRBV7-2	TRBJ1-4	CASTSRGQGEKLFF
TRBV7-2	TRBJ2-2	CASSLFNTGELFF
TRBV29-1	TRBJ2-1	CSVDGEGGTNEQFF
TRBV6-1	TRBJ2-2	CASSGASGKRYTGELFF
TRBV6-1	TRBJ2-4	CASCRLLAKNIQYF
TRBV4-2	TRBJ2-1	CASSLGGSGGALGSVFDEQFF
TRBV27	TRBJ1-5	CASSLGTGGGQPQHF
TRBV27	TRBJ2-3	CASSLAFYTDTQYF
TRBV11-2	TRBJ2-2	CASSLDGNTGELFF
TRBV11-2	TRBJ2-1	CASSLDAGGRNEQFF
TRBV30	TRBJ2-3	CAAGDSPDTQYF
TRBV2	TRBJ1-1	CASREGTGPTFF
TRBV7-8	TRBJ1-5	CASSEDRIFYQPQHF
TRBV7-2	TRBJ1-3	CASSLAGPGNTIYF
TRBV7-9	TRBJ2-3	CASSLEWDVRRGRNTQYF
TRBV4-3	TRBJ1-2	CASSQAGANYGYTF
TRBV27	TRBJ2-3	CASSIQGTSTSLGHHYF
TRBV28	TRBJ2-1	CASSLPIRLRTSGSPNEQFF
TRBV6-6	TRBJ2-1	CASSFGTSGGNEQFF
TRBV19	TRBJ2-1	CASSIDGGRASYNEQFF
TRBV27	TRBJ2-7	CASRRTSGSDEQYF
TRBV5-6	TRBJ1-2	CASTPRFGQYGYTF